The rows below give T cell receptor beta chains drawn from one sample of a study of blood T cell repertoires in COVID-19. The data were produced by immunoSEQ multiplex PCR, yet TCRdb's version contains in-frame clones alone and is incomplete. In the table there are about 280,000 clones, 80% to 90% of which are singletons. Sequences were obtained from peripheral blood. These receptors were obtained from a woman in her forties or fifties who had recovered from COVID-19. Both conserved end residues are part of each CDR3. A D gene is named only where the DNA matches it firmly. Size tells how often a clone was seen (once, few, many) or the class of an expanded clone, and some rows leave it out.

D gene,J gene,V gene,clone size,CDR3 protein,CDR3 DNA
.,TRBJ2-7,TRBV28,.,CASEDQGHYEQYF,TGTGCCAGTGAAGATCAGGGGCACTACGAGCAGTACTTC
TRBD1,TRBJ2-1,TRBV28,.,CASSDRGGYNEQFF,TGTGCCAGCTCGGACAGGGGAGGTTACAATGAGCAGTTCTTC
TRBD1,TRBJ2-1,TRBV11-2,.,CASSFDRGLYNEQFF,TGTGCCAGCAGCTTTGACAGGGGCCTCTACAATGAGCAGTTCTTC
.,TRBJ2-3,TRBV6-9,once,CASICDYHSTDTQYF,TGTGCCAGCATCTGCGACTACCATTCCACAGATACGCAGTATTTT
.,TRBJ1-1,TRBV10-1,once,CASSDEWIRNPRSTEAFF,TGCGCCAGCAGTGACGAATGGATTCGGAACCCTAGGTCAACTGAAGCTTTCTTT
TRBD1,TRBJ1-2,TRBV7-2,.,CASSLVAGGYGYTF,TGTGCCAGCAGCTTAGTCGCAGGGGGCTATGGCTACACCTTC
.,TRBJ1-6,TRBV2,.,CASSEARRGNSPLHF,TGTGCCAGCAGTGAAGCTCGGCGGGGAAATTCACCCCTCCACTTT
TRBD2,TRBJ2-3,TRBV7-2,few,CASSPYGRGTQYF,TGTGCCAGCAGCCCCTATGGGCGGGGGACGCAGTATTTT
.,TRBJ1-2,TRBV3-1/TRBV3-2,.,CASSHNPSGQGRYGYTF,TGTGCCAGCAGCCACAACCCCTCGGGGCAGGGGCGGTATGGCTACACCTTC
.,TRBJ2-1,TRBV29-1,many,CSVKSGYNEQFF,TGCAGCGTCAAGTCGGGGTACAATGAGCAGTTCTTC
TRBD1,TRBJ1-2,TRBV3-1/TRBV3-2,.,CASSQAPGGNYGYTF,TGTGCCAGCAGCCAAGCTCCAGGGGGCAACTATGGCTACACCTTC
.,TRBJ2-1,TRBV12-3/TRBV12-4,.,CASGTAYNEQFF,TGTGCCAGCGGTACAGCCTACAATGAGCAGTTCTTC
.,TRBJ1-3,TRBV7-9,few,CASRVASGNTIYF,TGTGCCAGCAGGGTAGCTTCTGGAAACACCATATATTTT
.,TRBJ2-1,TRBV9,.,CASSSTSLPYNEQFF,TGTGCCAGCAGCTCTACTTCCCTGCCGTACAATGAGCAGTTCTTC
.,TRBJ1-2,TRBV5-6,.,CASSLDRLGDGYTF,TGTGCCAGCAGCTTGGACAGGCTGGGTGATGGCTACACCTTC
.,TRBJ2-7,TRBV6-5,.,CASSRGSYEQYF,TGTGCCAGCAGTCGAGGCTCCTACGAGCAGTACTTC
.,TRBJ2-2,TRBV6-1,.,CASSDFGSRITGELFF,TGTGCCAGCAGTGATTTTGGCTCTAGAATAACCGGGGAGCTGTTTTTT
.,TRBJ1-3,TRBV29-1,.,CSVEVGGTAGNTIYF,TGCAGCGTTGAGGTTGGAGGGACTGCTGGAAACACCATATATTTT
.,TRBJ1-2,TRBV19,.,CASKPSGQPNYGYTF,TGTGCCAGTAAACCCTCAGGACAGCCTAACTATGGCTACACCTTC
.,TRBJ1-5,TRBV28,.,CASSPPALPQHF,TGTGCCAGCAGCCCCCCTGCTCTACCCCAGCATTTT
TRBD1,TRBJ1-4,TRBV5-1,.,CASSRTGGNEKLFF,TGCGCCAGCAGCCGGACAGGAGGAAATGAAAAACTGTTTTTT
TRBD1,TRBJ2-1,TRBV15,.,CATSRTTGEVSEQFF,TGTGCCACCAGCAGAACGACAGGGGAGGTTAGTGAGCAGTTCTTC
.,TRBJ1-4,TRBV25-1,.,CASSANRPTNEKLFF,TGTGCCAGCAGTGCTAACAGACCAACTAATGAAAAACTGTTTTTT
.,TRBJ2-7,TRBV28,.,CATTPRRGEQYF,TGTGCCACAACACCACGTCGAGGCGAGCAGTACTTC
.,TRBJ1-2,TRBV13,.,CASTDPQGRSYTF,TGTGCCAGCACCGACCCCCAGGGCCGCAGCTACACCTTC
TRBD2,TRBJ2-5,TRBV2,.,CASSPSGGEETQYF,TGTGCCAGCAGTCCTAGCGGGGGAGAAGAGACCCAGTACTTC
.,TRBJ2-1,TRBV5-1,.,CASSFIRLGGSYNEQFF,TGCGCCAGCAGCTTCATTAGGTTGGGGGGCTCCTACAATGAGCAGTTCTTC
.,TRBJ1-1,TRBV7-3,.,CASSLTGARTEAFF,TGTGCCAGCAGCTTAACAGGGGCGAGGACTGAAGCTTTCTTT
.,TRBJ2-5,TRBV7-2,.,CASRTGNQETQYF,TGTGCCAGCAGGACGGGGAACCAAGAGACCCAGTACTTC
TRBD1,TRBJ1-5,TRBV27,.,CASSLTTGGNQPQHF,TGTGCCAGCAGTTTAACGACAGGGGGTAATCAGCCCCAGCATTTT
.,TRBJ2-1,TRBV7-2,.,CASSSPGYNEQFF,TGTGCCAGCAGCTCCCCGGGATACAATGAGCAGTTCTTC
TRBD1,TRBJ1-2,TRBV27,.,CASSLQGASDGYTF,TGTGCCAGCAGTCTACAGGGGGCTTCGGATGGCTACACCTTC
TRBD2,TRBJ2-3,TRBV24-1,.,CATSGRGGTDTQYF,TGTGCCACCAGTGGTCGGGGGGGCACAGATACGCAGTATTTT
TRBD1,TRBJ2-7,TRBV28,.,CVSSLPGGNYEQYF,TGTGTCAGCAGTTTGCCAGGGGGCAACTACGAGCAGTACTTC
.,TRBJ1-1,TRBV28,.,CASRLKNTEAFF,TGTGCCAGCAGACTAAAGAACACTGAAGCTTTCTTT
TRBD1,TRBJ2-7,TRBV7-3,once,CASSLTGTGFYEQYF,TGTGCCAGCAGCTTAACAGGGACAGGGTTTTACGAGCAGTACTTC
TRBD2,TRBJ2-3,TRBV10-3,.,CAISLAGSTDTQYF,TGTGCCATCAGTTTAGCGGGCTCCACAGATACGCAGTATTTT
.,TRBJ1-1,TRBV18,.,CASSPGRTPEAFF,TGTGCTAGCTCACCAGGCCGCACCCCTGAAGCTTTCTTT
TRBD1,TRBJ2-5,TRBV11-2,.,CASSFPRQGLGETQYF,TGTGCCAGCAGCTTCCCTAGACAGGGGCTGGGAGAGACCCAGTACTTC
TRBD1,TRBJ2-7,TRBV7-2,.,CASSLEGTGKRAQYF,TGTGCCAGCAGCTTAGAAGGGACAGGCAAACGAGCGCAGTACTTC
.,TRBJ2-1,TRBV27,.,CASRFGSPYNEQFF,TGTGCCAGCAGGTTTGGCTCCCCCTACAATGAGCAGTTCTTC
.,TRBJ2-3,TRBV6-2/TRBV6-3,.,CASSRDSSSTQYF,TGTGCCAGCAGCCGGGACTCCTCTTCGACGCAGTATTTT
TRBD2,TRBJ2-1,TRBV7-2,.,CASSFAGGGTNEQFF,TGTGCCAGCAGCTTCGCGGGAGGGGGGACCAATGAGCAGTTCTTC
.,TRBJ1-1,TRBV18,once,CASSPQQRGEGTEAFF,TGTGCCAGCTCACCACAGCAGCGGGGGGAAGGAACTGAAGCTTTCTTT
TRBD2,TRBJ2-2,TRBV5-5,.,CASSLRVPGTSGSSTGELFF,TGTGCCAGCAGCTTGAGAGTCCCCGGAACTAGCGGGTCATCCACCGGGGAGCTGTTTTTT
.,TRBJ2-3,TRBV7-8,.,CASSPGLRDGRTDTQYF,TGTGCCAGCAGCCCCGGCCTCCGGGATGGGAGGACAGATACGCAGTATTTT
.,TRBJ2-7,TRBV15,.,CATSPQGRTHYEQYF,TGTGCCACCAGCCCGCAAGGACGGACTCACTACGAGCAGTACTTC
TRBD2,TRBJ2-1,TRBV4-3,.,CASSPWGLAGGTSNEQFF,TGCGCCAGCAGCCCTTGGGGACTAGCGGGGGGAACCTCCAATGAGCAGTTCTTC
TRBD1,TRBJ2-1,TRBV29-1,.,CSASGQANEQFF,TGCAGCGCCTCAGGACAGGCAAATGAGCAGTTCTTC
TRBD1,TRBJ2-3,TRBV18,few,CASSPLQGATQDTQYF,TGTGCCAGCTCACCACTCCAGGGGGCTACTCAAGATACGCAGTATTTT
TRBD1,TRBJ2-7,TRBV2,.,CASSLGQVYEQYF,TGTGCCAGCAGCCTCGGACAGGTTTACGAGCAGTACTTC
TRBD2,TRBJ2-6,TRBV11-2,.,CASSLGAGADGANVLTF,TGTGCCAGCAGCTTAGGTGCGGGAGCGGATGGGGCCAACGTCCTGACTTTC
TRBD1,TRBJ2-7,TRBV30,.,CAWSGTGWVDEQYF,TGTGCCTGGAGTGGGACAGGATGGGTCGACGAGCAGTACTTC
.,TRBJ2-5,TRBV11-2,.,CASSTAWGVAETQYF,TGTGCCAGCAGCACCGCTTGGGGAGTAGCGGAGACCCAGTACTTC
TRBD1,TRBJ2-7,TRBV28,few,CASSSSWTGNYYEQYF,TGTGCCAGCAGTAGTTCCTGGACAGGGAACTATTACGAGCAGTACTTC
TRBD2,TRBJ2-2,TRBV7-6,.,CASRGLAGFTGELFF,TGTGCCAGCCGCGGACTAGCGGGATTCACCGGGGAGCTGTTTTTT
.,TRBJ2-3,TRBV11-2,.,CASSLFGGSDTDTQYF,TGTGCCAGCAGCTTATTCGGCGGGTCTGACACAGATACGCAGTATTTT
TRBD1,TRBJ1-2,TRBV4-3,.,CASSQETGEQYGYTF,TGCGCCAGCAGCCAAGAGACAGGGGAGCAGTATGGCTACACCTTC
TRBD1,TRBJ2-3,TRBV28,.,CASKDRDRYTDTQYF,TGTGCCAGCAAGGACCGGGACAGATACACAGATACGCAGTATTTT
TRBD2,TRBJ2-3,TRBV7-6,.,CASSGLAGVGGTDTQYF,TGTGCCAGCAGCGGACTAGCGGGAGTAGGGGGCACAGATACGCAGTATTTT